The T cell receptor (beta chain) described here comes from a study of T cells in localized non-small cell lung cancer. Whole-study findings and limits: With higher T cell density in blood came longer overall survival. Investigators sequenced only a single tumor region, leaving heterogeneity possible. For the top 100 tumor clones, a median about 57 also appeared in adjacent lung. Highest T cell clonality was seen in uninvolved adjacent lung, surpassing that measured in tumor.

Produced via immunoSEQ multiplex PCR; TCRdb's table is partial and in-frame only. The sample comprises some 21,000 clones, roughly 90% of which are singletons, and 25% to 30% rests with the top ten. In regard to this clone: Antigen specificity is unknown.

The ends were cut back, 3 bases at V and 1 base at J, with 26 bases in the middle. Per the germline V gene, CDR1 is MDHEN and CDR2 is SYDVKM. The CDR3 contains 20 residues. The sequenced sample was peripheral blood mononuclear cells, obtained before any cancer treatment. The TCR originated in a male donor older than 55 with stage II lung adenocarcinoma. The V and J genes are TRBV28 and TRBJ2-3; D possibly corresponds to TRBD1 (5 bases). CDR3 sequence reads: CASSFWGSPKGQGRTDTQYF. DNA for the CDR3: TGTGCCAGCAGTTTCTGGGGTTCCCCAAAGGGGCAGGGCCGCACAGATACGCAGTATTTT. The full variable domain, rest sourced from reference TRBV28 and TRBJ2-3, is DVKVTQSSRYLVKRTGEKVFLECVQDMDHENMFWYRQDPGLGLRLIYFSYDVKMKEKGDIPEGYSVSREKKERFSLILESASTNQTSMYLCASSFWGSPKGQGRTDTQYFGPGTRLTVL.